This TCR beta chain is drawn from a study of T and B cells in COVID-19 patients. Study-level results: The recovered cohort had more than 2,000 exclusive TCR clusters, including 31 low generation probability clusters. No sequencing was yet done of CD4+, regulatory or CD8+ subsets, or of SARS-CoV-2-responsive or tetramer+ sorted cells.

After removal of 11 bases from V and 6 bases from J, the junction contained 7 bases not matched to a gene. The CDR3 runs to 14 residues. CDR1 LNHDA and CDR2 SQIVND come from the germline V gene (reference sequence). TRB rearrangements were amplified by multiplex PCR with BIOMED2 TRB-A/B primers. A single record per CDR3 protein comes from TCRdb applying MiXCR to the multiplex PCR reads. There are some 14,000 distinct CDR3 sequences in the sample; about 30% occur only once, and 6% to 7.5% lies in the top ten. As to this clonotype: Its specificity is unknown.

From blood, about 240-500 ng of genomic DNA served as TRB template. The J gene is TRBJ2-1, the V gene TRBV19; 13 nucleotides align to TRBD2. Input material: blood. This clonotype originated in a human donor who had recovered from COVID-19. CDR3 coding DNA: TGTGCCTGGAGTGGGACTAGCGGGATCAATGAGCAGTTCTTC. Translated: CAWSGTSGINEQFF.